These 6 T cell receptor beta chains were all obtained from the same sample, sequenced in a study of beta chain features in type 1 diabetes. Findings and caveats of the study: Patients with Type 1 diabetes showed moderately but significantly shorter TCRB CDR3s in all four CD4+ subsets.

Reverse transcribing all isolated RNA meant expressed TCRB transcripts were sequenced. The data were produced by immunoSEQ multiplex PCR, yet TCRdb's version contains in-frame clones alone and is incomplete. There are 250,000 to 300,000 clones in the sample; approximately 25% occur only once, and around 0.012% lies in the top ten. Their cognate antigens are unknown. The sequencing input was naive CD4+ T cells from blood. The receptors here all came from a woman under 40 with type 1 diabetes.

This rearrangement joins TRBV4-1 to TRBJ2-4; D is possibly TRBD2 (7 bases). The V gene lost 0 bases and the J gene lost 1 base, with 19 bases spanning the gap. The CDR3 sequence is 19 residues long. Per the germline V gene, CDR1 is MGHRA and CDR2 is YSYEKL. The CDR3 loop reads CASSQESGGAPWAKNIQYF. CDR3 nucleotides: TGCGCCAGCAGCCAAGAATCGGGGGGCGCCCCGTGGGCCAAAAACATTCAGTACTTC.

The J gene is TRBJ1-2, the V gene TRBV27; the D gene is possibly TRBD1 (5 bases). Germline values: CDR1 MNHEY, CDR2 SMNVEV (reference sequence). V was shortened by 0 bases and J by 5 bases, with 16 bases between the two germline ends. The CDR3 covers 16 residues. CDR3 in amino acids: CASSLSGNGGKYGYTF. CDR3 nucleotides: TGTGCCAGCAGTTTATCTGGAAATGGGGGGAAGTATGGCTACACCTTC.

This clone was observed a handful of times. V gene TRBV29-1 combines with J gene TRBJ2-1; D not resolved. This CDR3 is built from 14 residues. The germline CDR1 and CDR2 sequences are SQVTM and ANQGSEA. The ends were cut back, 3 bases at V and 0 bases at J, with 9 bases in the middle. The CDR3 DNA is TGCAGCGTTGAGGCCAGGCACTCCTACAATGAGCAGTTCTTC. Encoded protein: CSVEARHSYNEQFF.

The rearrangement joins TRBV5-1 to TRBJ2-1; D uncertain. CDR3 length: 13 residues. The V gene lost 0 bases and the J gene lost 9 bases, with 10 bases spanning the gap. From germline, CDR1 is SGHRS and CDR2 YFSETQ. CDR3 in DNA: TGCGCCAGCAGCTTGGAGCGCTTCTCTGAGCAGTTCTTC. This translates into CASSLERFSEQFF.

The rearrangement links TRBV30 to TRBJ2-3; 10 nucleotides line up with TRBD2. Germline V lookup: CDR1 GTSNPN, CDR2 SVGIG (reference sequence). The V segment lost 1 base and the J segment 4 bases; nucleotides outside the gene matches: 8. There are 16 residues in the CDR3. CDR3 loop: CAWSAPFSGRSDTQYF. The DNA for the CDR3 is TGTGCCTGGAGTGCCCCTTTTAGCGGGAGGTCAGATACGCAGTATTTT.

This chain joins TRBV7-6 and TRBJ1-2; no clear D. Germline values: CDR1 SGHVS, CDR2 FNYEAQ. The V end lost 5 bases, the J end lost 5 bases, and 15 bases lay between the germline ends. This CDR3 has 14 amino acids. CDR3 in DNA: TGTGCCAGCAGCCCAAACCCCGAGGTTTATGGCTACACCTTC. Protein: CASSPNPEVYGYTF.